A single sample is the source of the 20 T cell receptor beta chains below, sequenced in a study of control samples from healthy donors and cancer patients. The data were produced by immunoSEQ multiplex PCR, yet TCRdb's version contains in-frame clones alone and is incomplete. This table holds about 80,000 clones, over 85% found once. The sample was blood. These receptors originate from a middle-aged man in good health.

This chain uses TRBV6-2 or TRBV6-3 with TRBJ2-3; 11 bases fit TRBD2. CDR1 is MNHEY, CDR2 SVGEGT, per germline. The CDR3 has 15 amino acids. Trimming at V came to 6 bases and at J to 5 bases, leaving 7 bases not matched to a gene. The CDR3 sequence is CASSLAGGRGDTQYF. The CDR3 coding sequence is TGTGCCAGCAGCTTAGCGGGGGGGCGGGGAGATACGCAGTATTTT.

This sequence joins TRBV20-1 and TRBJ1-2, with a tentative D call TRBD1 (5 bases). The CDR3 has 11 amino acids. Trimming took off 5 bases at V and 5 bases at J, with 9 bases between the two ends. Germline V CDR1 and CDR2: DFQATT, SNEGSKA (reference sequence). The CDR3 here is CSAWDLYGYTF. CDR3 nucleotide sequence: TGCAGTGCTTGGGACCTGTATGGCTACACCTTC.

The chain recombines TRBV6-5 with TRBJ1-4; weak D call: TRBD1 (5 bases). The CDR3 covers 14 residues. Trimming removed 7 bases from V and 7 bases from J, with 16 bases in between. Looked up from germline, CDR1 is MNHEY and CDR2 is SVGAGI. CDR3 coding DNA: TGTGCCAGCAATCTGGGGGGGGGTGGTGAAAAACTGTTTTTT. It encodes CASNLGGGGEKLFF.

The chain combines TRBV7-9 with TRBJ2-2; D might be TRBD1 (5 bases). CDR3 length: 14 residues. Germline V gene data show CDR1 as SEHNR and CDR2 as FQNEAQ (reference sequence). Between the trimmed V and J ends, which lost 3 bases and 0 bases, there was a span of 5 bases. CDR3 sequence (DNA): TGTGCCAGCAGCTTGACAGCGAACACCGGGGAGCTGTTTTTT. Translation gives CASSLTANTGELFF.

This chain uses TRBV19 with TRBJ2-1, with 9 positions matching TRBD2. The CDR3 consists of 13 residues. Germline lookup yields CDR1 LNHDA and CDR2 SQIVND (reference sequence). Trimming took 5 bases from V and 5 from J; bases not matched to a gene: 1. In DNA, the CDR3 is TGTGCCAGTAGTGCTAGCGGGGACAATGAGCAGTTCTTC. Protein: CASSASGDNEQFF.

The chain carries TRBV19 and TRBJ1-1, with D perhaps matching TRBD1 (5 bases). V was trimmed by 7 bases and J by 5 bases, leaving 23 bases between them. This CDR3 comprises 16 residues. Germline assignment: CDR1 LNHDA and CDR2 SQIVND (reference sequence). In nucleotides, the CDR3 is TGTGCCAGTACCAAAAGGGGAGTGAGGGGAGAGACTGAAGCTTTCTTT. Translated: CASTKRGVRGETEAFF.

This clone appeared once. V is TRBV18 and J is TRBJ2-6; D tentatively fits TRBD1 or TRBD2 (5 bases each). In germline, CDR1 is KGHSH, CDR2 LQKENI. V gave up 1 base and J gave up 0 bases, with 13 bases separating them. CDR3 size: 18 residues. This chain's CDR3 is CASSPLGTASSGANVLTF. Here the CDR3 DNA reads TGTGCCAGCTCACCACTCGGGACGGCAAGCTCTGGGGCCAACGTCCTGACTTTC.

This clone was recorded once. The chain uses TRBV5-1 and TRBJ1-1, with 7 positions matching TRBD1. The junction had 13 bases not matched to a gene; V was cut back by 4 bases and J by 7 bases. Germline assignment: CDR1 SGHRS and CDR2 YFSETQ. The CDR3 runs to 15 residues. The CDR3 loop reads CASSAGQVEIGEAFF. Here the CDR3 DNA reads TGCGCCAGCAGCGCAGGACAGGTCGAAATTGGTGAAGCTTTCTTT.

This sequence joins TRBV5-1 and TRBJ1-2; D gene uncertain. Per the germline V gene, CDR1 is SGHRS and CDR2 is YFSETQ. The CDR3 covers 13 residues. V shed 4 bases and J shed 6 bases, with 13 bases lying between them. This CDR3 is CASSQRWGDGYTF. The CDR3 nucleotides read TGCGCCAGCAGCCAGAGATGGGGAGATGGCTACACCTTC.

This chain connects TRBV29-1 to TRBJ1-1; tentative D call: TRBD1 (6 bases). CDR1 SQVTM and CDR2 ANQGSEA come from the germline V gene. The V end was cut by 7 bases, the J end by 3 bases, with 12 bases between. This CDR3 spans 12 amino acids. CDR3 nucleotides: TGCAGCGGTACAGGGTGGGACACTGAAGCTTTCTTT. It codes for CSGTGWDTEAFF.

V and J are TRBV10-3 and TRBJ1-1, with D perhaps TRBD1 (5 bases). The CDR3 has 12 amino acids. Trimming stripped 7 bases from V and 2 bases from J, with 8 bases between. Germline V gene sequence: CDR1 ENHRY, CDR2 SYGVKD. For the CDR3, the DNA is TGTGCCATCAAGGGGCAAAACACTGAAGCTTTCTTT. It yields the protein CAIKGQNTEAFF.

The chain combines TRBV30 with TRBJ1-3; the D gene is possibly TRBD1 (5 bases). The V gene's germline CDR1 is GTSNPN and CDR2 SVGIG (reference sequence). V lost 4 bases and J 4 bases, leaving 17 bases between the germline ends. This CDR3 is 15 amino acids long. The CDR3 coding sequence is TGTGCCTGGACCCTGGGGGGATTTCAGGGAAACACCATATATTTT. Translated: CAWTLGGFQGNTIYF.

V gene TRBV11-3 combines with J gene TRBJ2-5, with 11 bases aligning to TRBD2. Germline V CDR1 and CDR2: SGHNT, YENEEA. J gave up 5 bases and V 1 base, and 6 bases lay outside the gene matches. CDR3 length equals 16 residues. Here the CDR3 reads CASSLVPTSGVETQYF. CDR3 coding DNA: TGTGCCAGCAGCTTAGTCCCGACTAGCGGGGTTGAGACCCAGTACTTC.

This chain connects TRBV6-6 to TRBJ1-4, with 9 bases lining up with TRBD1. The CDR3 runs 15 residues. The germline V gene has CDR1 MNHNY and CDR2 SVGAGI (reference sequence). V trimming: 6 bases; J trimming: 6 bases; junction bases outside the gene matches: 8. The CDR3 sequence: CASRTSGQGYEKLFF. The CDR3 nucleotides are TGTGCCAGCAGGACCTCTGGACAGGGGTATGAAAAACTGTTTTTT.

CDR3 nucleotides: TGTGCCAGCAGCCAAGCCCCGGGGGGGGGCAATCAGCCCCAGCATTTT. It encodes CASSQAPGGGNQPQHF. This chain joins TRBV3-1 (or the pseudogene TRBV3-2) and TRBJ1-5; perhaps TRBD1 as D (5 bases). Trimming left V 1 base short and J 2 bases short, with 12 bases between. This CDR3 is built from 16 residues. CDR1 is LGHDT and CDR2 is YNNKEL in the germline V gene (reference sequence).

The V call is TRBV15, the J call TRBJ2-3; TRBD2 agrees at 8 bases. V shed 5 bases, J shed 0 bases, and the junction held 13 bases outside the gene matches. This CDR3 contains 18 residues. Germline values: CDR1 LNHNV, CDR2 YYDKDF (reference sequence). CDR3 loop: CATSYPRGGGSSTDTQYF. Written as DNA, the CDR3 is TGTGCCACCAGCTACCCCCGGGGCGGGGGGTCGAGCACAGATACGCAGTATTTT.

The gene calls are TRBV11-3 and TRBJ2-5; D possibly corresponds to TRBD1 (6 bases). The CDR3 runs to 15 residues. CDR1 and CDR2 from the germline V gene are SGHNT and YENEEA. The V end was cut by 7 bases, the J end by 4 bases, with 19 bases between. The DNA for the CDR3 is TGTGCCAGCACAGAACAGGGAAACCCGGGAGAGACCCAGTACTTC. Translation: CASTEQGNPGETQYF.

This clone was recorded only once. V and J are TRBV19 and TRBJ1-1; D may be TRBD1 (6 bases). The V and J ends lost 4 bases and 7 bases respectively, with 16 bases between them. The CDR3 loop spans 14 amino acids. The germline CDR1 and CDR2 sequences are LNHDA and SQIVND (reference sequence). CDR3 region: CASSNRDNHFEAFF. The DNA for the CDR3 is TGTGCCAGTAGTAACCGGGACAACCATTTTGAAGCTTTCTTT.

CDR3 amino acids: CASSFTGGTLHF. CDR3 coding DNA: TGTGCCAGCAGTTTTACAGGGGGGACCCTCCACTTT. V is TRBV27 and J is TRBJ1-6; 8 nucleotides align to TRBD1. There are 12 residues in the CDR3. Germline values: CDR1 MNHEY, CDR2 SMNVEV (reference sequence). After removal of 3 bases from V and 14 bases from J, the junction contained 3 bases not matched to a gene.

V gene TRBV5-1 combines with J gene TRBJ2-5; D not resolved. With 0 bases removed from V and 4 bases from J, the gap between germline ends came to 7 bases. CDR1 is SGHRS and CDR2 is YFSETQ in the germline V gene. The CDR3 consists of 13 residues. CDR3 bases: TGCGCCAGCAGCTTGGGGGTTTTAGAGACCCAGTACTTC. Translating it yields CASSLGVLETQYF. The full variable domain, rest sourced from reference TRBV5-1 and TRBJ2-5, is KAGVTQTPRYLIKTRGQQVTLSCSPISGHRSVSWYQQTPGQGLQFLFEYFSETQRNKGNFPGRFSGRQFSNSRSEMNVSTLELGDSALYLCASSLGVLETQYFGPGTRLLVL.